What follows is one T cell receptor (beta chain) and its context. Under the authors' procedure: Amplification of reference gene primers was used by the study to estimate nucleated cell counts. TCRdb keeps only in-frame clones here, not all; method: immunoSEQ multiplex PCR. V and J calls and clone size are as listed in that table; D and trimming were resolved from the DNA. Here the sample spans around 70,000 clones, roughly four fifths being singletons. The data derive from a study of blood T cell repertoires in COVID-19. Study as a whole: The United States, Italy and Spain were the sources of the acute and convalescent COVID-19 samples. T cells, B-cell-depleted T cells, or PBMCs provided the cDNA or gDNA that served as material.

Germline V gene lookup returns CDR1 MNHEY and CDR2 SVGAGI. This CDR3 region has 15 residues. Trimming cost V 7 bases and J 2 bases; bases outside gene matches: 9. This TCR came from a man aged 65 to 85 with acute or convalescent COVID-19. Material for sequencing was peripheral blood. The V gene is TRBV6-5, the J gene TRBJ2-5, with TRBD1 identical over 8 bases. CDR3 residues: CASTGGPPPQETQYF. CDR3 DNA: TGTGCCAGCACAGGGGGCCCCCCCCCGCAAGAGACCCAGTACTTC.